The 4 T cell receptor beta chains presented below share a single source sample, sequenced in a study of regulatory T cells in long-lasting Graves disease. Through Arm-PCR of CDR3 regions and iRepertoire HTBI primers, TCR beta libraries were built. TCRdb passed the multiplex PCR reads through MiXCR, listing each CDR3 protein once. The table includes more than 650,000 distinct CDR3 sequences, approximately 29% detected once. The time point denotes: persistent/refractory GD, antithyroid drugs over 5 years with positive TRAb. RNA from PBMCs was the source of the TCR library. The material was peripheral blood mononuclear cells (PBMCs), obtained when the disease was refractory, from a patient treated with antithyroid drugs. These receptors were obtained from a female donor with Graves disease.

The chain carries TRBV7-6 and TRBJ1-1, with TRBD1 as a possible D gene (6 bases). Deletions cut 5 bases from V and 8 bases from J, with 15 bases between. Germline values: CDR1 SGHVS, CDR2 FNYEAQ. The CDR3 extends over 13 amino acids. CDR3 in amino acids: CASSPPAGGEAFF. The DNA of the CDR3 is TGTGCCAGCAGCCCGCCGGCCGGGGGCGAAGCTTTCTTT.

The gene calls are TRBV11-2 and TRBJ2-7; TRBD2 is a possible D gene (7 bases). Trimming stripped 5 bases from V and 6 bases from J, with 17 bases between. The germline gives CDR1 SGHAT, CDR2 FQNNGV. The CDR3 runs 14 residues. The CDR3 nucleotides are TGTGCCAGCAGCCCAGAGGGGGGGACCCTCGAGCAGTACTTC. Translation: CASSPEGGTLEQYF. The variable domain in full, completed from reference TRBV11-2 and TRBJ2-7, reads EAGVAQSPRYKIIEKRQSVAFWCNPISGHATLYWYQQILGQGPKLLIQFQNNGVVDDSQLPKDRFSAERLKGVDSTLKIQPAKLEDSAVYLCASSPEGGTLEQYFGPGTRLTVT.

This chain uses TRBV28 with TRBJ2-7; the D gene could be TRBD1 or TRBD2 (6 bases each). The CDR3 contains 16 residues. V lost 5 bases and J 6 bases, leaving 23 bases between the germline ends. Germline lookup yields CDR1 MDHEN and CDR2 SYDVKM. The CDR3 is CASSVVGGTSFGEQYF. The CDR3 nucleotides are TGTGCCAGCAGTGTGGTAGGCGGGACAAGTTTTGGCGAGCAGTACTTC.

The chain carries TRBV15 and TRBJ1-2; D is possibly TRBD1 (5 bases). CDR1 is LNHNV and CDR2 is YYDKDF in the germline V gene (reference sequence). This CDR3 region has 16 residues. V was clipped by 0 bases and J by 6 bases, with 17 bases between them. The CDR3 region has the DNA TGTGCCACCAGCAGAGACAAGGACGACAGTTATGATGGCTACACCTTC. Protein sequence: CATSRDKDDSYDGYTF.